The 5 T cell receptor beta chains given below trace back to one sample, sequenced in a study of cytomegalovirus exposure and HLA in healthy donors. Primers: 60 Vbeta forward and 13 Jbeta reverse. TCRdb's copy holds only in-frame clones and misses some; the assay was immunoSEQ multiplex PCR. This sample carries 150,000 to 200,000 clones, roughly 87% of them seen once, and the ten largest clones take approximately 0.51%. Source material: PBMCs. The receptors come from a woman in her forties or fifties in good health and CMV-seronegative.

The chain combines TRBV28 with TRBJ2-7, with D tentatively TRBD1 (6 bases). With 5 bases removed from V and 1 base from J, the gap between germline ends came to 18 bases. CDR1 is MDHEN, CDR2 SYDVKM, per germline. The CDR3 extends over 16 amino acids. Written as DNA, the CDR3 is TGTGCCAGCAGTAACGCCGCAGGGGTCAAGTCCTACGAGCAGTACTTC. It is translated as CASSNAAGVKSYEQYF.

The chain is built from TRBV6-5 and TRBJ2-5; 9 bases map to TRBD2. Germline trimming cut 6 bases from V and 5 bases from J; bases unmatched to any gene: 10. CDR1 is MNHEY, CDR2 SVGAGI, per germline. The CDR3 spans 15 residues. CDR3 loop: CASSWWREGLETQYF. As DNA, the CDR3 is TGTGCCAGCAGCTGGTGGCGGGAGGGCCTGGAGACCCAGTACTTC.

CDR3 coding DNA: TGTGCCAGCAGTCCTTCCGGAGGGACAGTGGGTTATGGCTACACCTTC. Translating it yields CASSPSGGTVGYGYTF. The genes are TRBV28 and TRBJ1-2; 7 bases agree with TRBD1. Germline CDR1 is MDHEN and CDR2 is SYDVKM. The length of the CDR3 is 16 residues. The V segment lost 5 bases and the J segment 5 bases; nucleotides outside the gene matches: 14.

To note about this clone: The conserved phenylalanine or tryptophan is not found at the CDR3 terminus, so this likely reflects a read error. The chain employs TRBV10-1 and TRBJ1-1, with TRBD1 identical over 10 bases. CDR1 and CDR2 (germline): WNHNN, SYGVQD (reference sequence). The V segment lost 8 bases and the J segment 4 bases; nucleotides outside the gene matches: 4. The CDR3 is made up of 13 amino acids. As DNA, the CDR3 is TGCGCCAGCGGGACAGGGGCCCCCACTGAAGCTTTCCTT. This encodes CASGTGAPTEAFL.

This clone has more than one count but fewer than ten. The genes are TRBV2 and TRBJ2-1; 7 bases are a match to TRBD1. This CDR3 has 14 amino acids. Trimming removed 6 bases from V and 6 bases from J; junction bases left unmatched: 8. The germline CDR1 and CDR2 sequences are SNHLY and FYNNEI. CDR3 coding DNA: TGTGCCAGCAGAGACATTTCAGGGGGCAATGAGCAGTTCTTC. Protein product: CASRDISGGNEQFF.